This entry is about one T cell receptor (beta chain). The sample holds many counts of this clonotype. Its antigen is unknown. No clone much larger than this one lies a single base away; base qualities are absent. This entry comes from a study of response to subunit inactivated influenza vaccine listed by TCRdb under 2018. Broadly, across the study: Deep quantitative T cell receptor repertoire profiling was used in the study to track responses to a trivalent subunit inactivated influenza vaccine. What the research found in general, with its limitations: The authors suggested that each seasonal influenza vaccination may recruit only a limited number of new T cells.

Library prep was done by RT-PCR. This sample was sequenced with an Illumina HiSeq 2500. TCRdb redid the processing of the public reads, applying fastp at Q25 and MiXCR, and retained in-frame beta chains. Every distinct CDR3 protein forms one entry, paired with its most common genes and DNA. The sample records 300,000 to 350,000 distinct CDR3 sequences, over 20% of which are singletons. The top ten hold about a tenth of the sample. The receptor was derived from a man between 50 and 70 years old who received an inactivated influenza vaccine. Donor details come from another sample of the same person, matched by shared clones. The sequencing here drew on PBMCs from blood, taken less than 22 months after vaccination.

DNA sequence: TGCAGCGTTGGGGGACTAGCTTCAAGGAGCTCCTACAATGAGCAGTTCTTC. It encodes CSVGGLASRSSYNEQFF. Rearrangement joined TRBV29-1 to TRBJ2-1, with 9 bases in between that match TRBD2. From V the trimming removes 4 bases and from J it removes 0 bases, while the gene matches leave 10 bases of the junction unaccounted for. The germline V gene specifies SQVTM as CDR1 and ANQGSEA as CDR2. Spanning cysteine to phenylalanine, the CDR3 consists of 17 amino acids. The kept DNA is CDR3 alone, 51 bases in frame from the first base.